This paragraph covers one T cell receptor beta chain sequence. What it binds is unknown. This entry belongs to a study of CD8+CD57+ T cells in acquired aplastic anemia. This CDR3 has 17 residues. Germline CDR1 DFQATT, CDR2 SNEGSKA (reference sequence). V dropped 0 bases and J dropped 7 bases, with 19 bases sitting between them. Patients who underwent sequencing had shown CD8+CD57+ cell expansion by flow cytometry. With no exception, the patients had severe acquired aplastic anemia. According to the study, genomic DNA was the template for TCR beta VDJ and CDR3 profiling. TCRdb reprocessed the reads via MiXCR and lists one record per CDR3 protein. This sample has roughly 160,000 distinct CDR3 sequences, with around 48% found just once. General study points: Patients had about 31 CD8+ CDR3 sequences in common with controls (the shared set).

The source of this sequence is a human donor with aplastic anemia. Material for sequencing was sorted CD4+, CD8+, or CD8+CD57+ T cells (not recorded which) from PBMCs. This chain uses TRBV20-1 with TRBJ1-6; D gene ambiguous. The CDR3 nucleotides are TGCAGTGCTAGAGATGGAGGCGGTGGGCGGAACAATTCACCCCTCCACTTT. The encoded protein is CSARDGGGGRNNSPLHF.